Reported below is one T cell receptor beta chain. Its cognate antigen is unknown. Libraries were prepared by immunoSEQ multiplex PCR; TCRdb keeps only in-frame clonotypes and omits some of them. The sample includes about 120,000 clones, 88% of them seen just once. This record belongs to a study of T cell responses to AZD1222 COVID-19 vaccine. Study observations and caveats: Nearly half of spike-specific TCRs reportedly target unmutated variant regions. White British people made up most donors, females outnumbered males, and clonal diversity was possibly underestimated.

The CDR3 has 14 amino acids. The germline V and J ends were trimmed by 2 bases and 6 bases, with 13 bases remaining between them. Germline assignment: CDR1 SGHNT and CDR2 YENEEA. This material consisted of peripheral blood, taken 28 days after the second AZD1222 dose. The source is an adult who received the AZD1222 COVID-19 vaccine. V is TRBV11-3 and J is TRBJ1-2; D remains unclear. This CDR3 reads CASSLYLPGHGYTF. In DNA, the CDR3 is TGTGCCAGCAGCTTATATCTCCCTGGTCATGGCTACACCTTC.